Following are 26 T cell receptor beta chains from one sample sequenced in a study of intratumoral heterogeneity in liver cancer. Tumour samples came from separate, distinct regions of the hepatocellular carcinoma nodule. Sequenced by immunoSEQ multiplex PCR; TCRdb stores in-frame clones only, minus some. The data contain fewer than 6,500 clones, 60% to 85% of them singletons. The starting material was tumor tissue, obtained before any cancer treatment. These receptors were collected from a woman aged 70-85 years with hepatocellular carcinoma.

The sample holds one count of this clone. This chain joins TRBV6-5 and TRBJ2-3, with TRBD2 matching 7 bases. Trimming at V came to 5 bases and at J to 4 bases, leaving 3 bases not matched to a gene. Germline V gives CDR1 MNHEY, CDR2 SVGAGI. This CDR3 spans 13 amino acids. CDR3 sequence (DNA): TGTGCCAGCAGTAGTAGCGGGTCAGATACGCAGTATTTT. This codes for CASSSSGSDTQYF.

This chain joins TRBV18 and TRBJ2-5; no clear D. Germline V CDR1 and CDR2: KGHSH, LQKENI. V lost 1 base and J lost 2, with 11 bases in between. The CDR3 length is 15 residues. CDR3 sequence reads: CASSPLGTAQETQYF. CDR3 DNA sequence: TGTGCCAGCTCACCACTAGGTACAGCTCAAGAGACCCAGTACTTC.

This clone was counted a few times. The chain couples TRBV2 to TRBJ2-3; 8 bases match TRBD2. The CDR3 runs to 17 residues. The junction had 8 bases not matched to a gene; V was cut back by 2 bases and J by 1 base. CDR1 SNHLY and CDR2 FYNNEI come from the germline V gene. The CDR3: CASSETRTSTGTDTQYF. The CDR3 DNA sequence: TGTGCCAGCAGTGAAACCCGGACTAGCACGGGCACAGATACGCAGTATTTT.

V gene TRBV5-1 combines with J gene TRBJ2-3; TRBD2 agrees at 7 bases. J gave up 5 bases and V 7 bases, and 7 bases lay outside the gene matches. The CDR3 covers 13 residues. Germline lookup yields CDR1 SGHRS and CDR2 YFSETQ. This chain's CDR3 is CASGSGKVDTQYF. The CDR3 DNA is TGCGCCAGCGGGAGCGGGAAGGTAGATACGCAGTATTTT.

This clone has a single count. CDR3 coding DNA: TGTGCCAGCAGCCAGAGAGCGGGAATATCAGAGACCCAGTACTTC. Protein product: CASSQRAGISETQYF. The chain joins TRBV3-1 (or the pseudogene TRBV3-2) to TRBJ2-5; the match to TRBD2 covers 7 bases. V lost 3 bases and J lost 4; bases outside the gene matches: 8. Per the germline V gene, CDR1 is LGHDT and CDR2 is YNNKEL (reference sequence). CDR3 size: 15 residues.

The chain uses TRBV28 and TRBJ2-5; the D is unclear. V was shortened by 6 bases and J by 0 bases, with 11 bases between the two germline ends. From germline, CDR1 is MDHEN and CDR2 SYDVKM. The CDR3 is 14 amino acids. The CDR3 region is CASSQMDNQETQYF. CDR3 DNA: TGTGCCAGCAGCCAGATGGATAACCAAGAGACCCAGTACTTC.

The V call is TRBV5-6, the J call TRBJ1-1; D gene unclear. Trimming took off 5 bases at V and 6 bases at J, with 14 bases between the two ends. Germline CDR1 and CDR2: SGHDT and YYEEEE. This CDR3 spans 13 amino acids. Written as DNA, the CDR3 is TGTGCCAGCAGAGCCGGAGCAGTGGCTGAAGCTTTCTTT. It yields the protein CASRAGAVAEAFF.

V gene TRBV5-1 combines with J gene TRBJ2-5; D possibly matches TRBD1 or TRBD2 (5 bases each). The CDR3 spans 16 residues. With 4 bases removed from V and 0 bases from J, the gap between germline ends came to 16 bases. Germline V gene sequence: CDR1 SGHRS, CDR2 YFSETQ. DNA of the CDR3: TGCGCCAGCAGCCGAGGGGCGATCGGAGACCAAGAGACCCAGTACTTC. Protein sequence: CASSRGAIGDQETQYF.

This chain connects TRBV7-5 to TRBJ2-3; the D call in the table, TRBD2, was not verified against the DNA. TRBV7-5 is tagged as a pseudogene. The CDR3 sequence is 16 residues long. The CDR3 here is CARTLDWTVTPDTQYF. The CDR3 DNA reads TGTGCCAGAACTTTAGACTGGACTGTAACCCCAGATACGCAGTATTTT.

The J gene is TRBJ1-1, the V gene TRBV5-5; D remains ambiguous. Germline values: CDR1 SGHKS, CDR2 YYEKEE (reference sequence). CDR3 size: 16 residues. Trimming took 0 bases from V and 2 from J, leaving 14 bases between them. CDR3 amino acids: CASSLASTRLNTEAFF. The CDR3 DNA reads TGTGCCAGCAGCTTGGCTTCGACTAGGCTTAACACTGAAGCTTTCTTT. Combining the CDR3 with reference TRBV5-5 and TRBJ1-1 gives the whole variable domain DAGVTQSPTHLIKTRGQQVTLRCSPISGHKSVSWYQQVLGQGPQFIFQYYEKEERGRGNFPDRFSARQFPNYSSELNVNALLLGDSALYLCASSLASTRLNTEAFFGQGTRLTVV.

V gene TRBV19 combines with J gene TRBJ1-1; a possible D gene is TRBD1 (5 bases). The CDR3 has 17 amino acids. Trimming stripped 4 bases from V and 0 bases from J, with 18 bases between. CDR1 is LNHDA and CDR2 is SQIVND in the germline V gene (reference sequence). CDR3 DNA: TGTGCCAGTAGTACCGGGGACCGAGCGTTCGTGAACACTGAAGCTTTCTTT. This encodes CASSTGDRAFVNTEAFF.

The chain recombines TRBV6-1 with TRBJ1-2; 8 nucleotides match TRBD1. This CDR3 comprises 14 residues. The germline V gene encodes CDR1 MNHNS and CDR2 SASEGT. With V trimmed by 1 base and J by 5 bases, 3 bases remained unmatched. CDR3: CASSEVGTGYGYTF. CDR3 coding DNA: TGTGCCAGCAGTGAAGTTGGGACAGGTTATGGCTACACCTTC.

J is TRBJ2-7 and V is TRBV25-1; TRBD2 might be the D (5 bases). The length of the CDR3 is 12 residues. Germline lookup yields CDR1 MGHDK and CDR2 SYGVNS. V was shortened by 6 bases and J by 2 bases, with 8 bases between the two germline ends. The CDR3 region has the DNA TGTGCCAGCAGCCCGACTACCTACGAGCAGTACTTC. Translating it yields CASSPTTYEQYF.

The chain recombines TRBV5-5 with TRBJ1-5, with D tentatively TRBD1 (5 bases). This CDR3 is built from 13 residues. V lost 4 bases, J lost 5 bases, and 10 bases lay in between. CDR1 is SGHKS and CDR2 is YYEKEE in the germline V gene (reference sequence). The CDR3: CASSGGRDQPQHF. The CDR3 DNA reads TGTGCCAGCAGCGGGGGAAGAGATCAGCCCCAGCATTTT.

The CDR3 sequence: CASSLRDRSGYTF. The CDR3 DNA reads as TGTGCCAGCAGTTTACGGGACAGAAGCGGCTACACCTTC. The J gene is TRBJ1-2, the V gene TRBV28, with 7 nucleotides matching TRBD1. CDR1 is MDHEN, CDR2 SYDVKM, per germline. The J segment lost 8 bases and the V segment lost 2 bases, leaving 5 bases of the junction unmatched. The CDR3 runs to 13 residues.

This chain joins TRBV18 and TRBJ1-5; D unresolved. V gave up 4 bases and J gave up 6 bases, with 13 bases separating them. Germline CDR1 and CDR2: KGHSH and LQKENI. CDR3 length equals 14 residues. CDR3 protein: CASSRSGEIQPQHF. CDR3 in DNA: TGTGCCAGCTCACGCTCCGGGGAGATTCAGCCCCAGCATTTT.

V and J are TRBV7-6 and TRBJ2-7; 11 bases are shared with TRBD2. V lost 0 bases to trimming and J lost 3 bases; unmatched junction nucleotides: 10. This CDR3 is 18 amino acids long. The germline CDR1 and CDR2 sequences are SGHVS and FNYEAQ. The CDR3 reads CASSLAATTSGSIYEQYF. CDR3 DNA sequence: TGTGCCAGCAGCTTAGCGGCCACAACTAGCGGGAGTATCTACGAGCAGTACTTC.

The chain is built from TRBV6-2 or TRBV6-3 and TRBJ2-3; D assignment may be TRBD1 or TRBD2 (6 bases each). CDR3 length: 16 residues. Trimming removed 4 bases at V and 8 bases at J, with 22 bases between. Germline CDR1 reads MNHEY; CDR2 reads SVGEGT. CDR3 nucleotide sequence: TGTGCCAGCAGTTGGGGGGCGGCGGCAACTACTCTTACGCAGTATTTT. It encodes CASSWGAAATTLTQYF.

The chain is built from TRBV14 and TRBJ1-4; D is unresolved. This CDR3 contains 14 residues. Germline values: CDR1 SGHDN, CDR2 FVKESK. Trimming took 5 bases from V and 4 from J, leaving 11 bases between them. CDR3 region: CASSKRGFNEKLFF. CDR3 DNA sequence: TGTGCCAGCAGCAAGCGAGGGTTTAATGAAAAACTGTTTTTT.

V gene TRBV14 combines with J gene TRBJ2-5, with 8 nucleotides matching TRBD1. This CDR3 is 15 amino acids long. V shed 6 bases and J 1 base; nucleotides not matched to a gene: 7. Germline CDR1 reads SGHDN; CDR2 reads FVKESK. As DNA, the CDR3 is TGTGCCAGCAGTCACCGGGACAGGCCCCAAGAGACCCAGTACTTC. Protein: CASSHRDRPQETQYF.

The CDR3: CASSENRAKNSPLHF. In nucleotides, the CDR3 is TGTGCCAGCAGTGAGAACAGGGCCAAGAATTCACCCCTCCACTTT. The rearrangement links TRBV2 to TRBJ1-6; D might be TRBD1 (6 bases). V lost 3 bases, J lost 7 bases, and 13 bases lay in between. The CDR3 has 15 amino acids. CDR1 is SNHLY, CDR2 FYNNEI, per germline. The whole variable domain, remainder taken from reference TRBV2 and TRBJ1-6, is EPEVTQTPSHQVTQMGQEVILRCVPISNHLYFYWYRQILGQKVEFLVSFYNNEISEKSEIFDDQFSVERPDGSNFTLKIRSTKLEDSAMYFCASSENRAKNSPLHFGNGTRLTVT.

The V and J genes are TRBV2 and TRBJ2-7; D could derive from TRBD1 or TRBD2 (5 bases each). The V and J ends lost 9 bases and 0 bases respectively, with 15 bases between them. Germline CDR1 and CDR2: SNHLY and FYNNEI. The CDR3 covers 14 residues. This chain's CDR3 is CARRDGDSSYEQYF. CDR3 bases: TGTGCCAGACGGGACGGGGATTCCTCCTACGAGCAGTACTTC.

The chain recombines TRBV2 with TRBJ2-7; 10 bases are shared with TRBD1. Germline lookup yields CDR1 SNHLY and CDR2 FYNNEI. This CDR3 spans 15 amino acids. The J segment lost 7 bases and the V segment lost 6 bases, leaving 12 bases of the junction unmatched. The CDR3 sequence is CASRPWTGGVWEQYF. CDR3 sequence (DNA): TGTGCCAGCAGACCCTGGACAGGGGGTGTGTGGGAGCAGTACTTC.

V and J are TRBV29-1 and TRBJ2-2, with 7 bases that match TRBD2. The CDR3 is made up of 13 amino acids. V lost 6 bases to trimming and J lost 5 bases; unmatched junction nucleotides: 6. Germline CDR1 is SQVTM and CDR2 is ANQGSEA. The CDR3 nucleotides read TGCAGCGTCAAAGTCGGGGGGACCGGGGAGCTGTTTTTT. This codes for CSVKVGGTGELFF.

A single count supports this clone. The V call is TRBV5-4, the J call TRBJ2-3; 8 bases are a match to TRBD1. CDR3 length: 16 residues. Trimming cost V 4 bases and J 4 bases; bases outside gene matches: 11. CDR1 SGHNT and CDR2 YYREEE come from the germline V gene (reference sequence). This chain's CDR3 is CASSESPDRVADTQYF. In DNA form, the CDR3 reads TGTGCCAGCAGCGAAAGCCCGGACAGGGTGGCAGATACGCAGTATTTT.

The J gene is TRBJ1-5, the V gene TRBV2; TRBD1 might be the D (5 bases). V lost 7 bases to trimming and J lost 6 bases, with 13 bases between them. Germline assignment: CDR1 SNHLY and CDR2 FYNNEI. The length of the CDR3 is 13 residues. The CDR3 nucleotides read TGTGCCAGCAAAGGAGCGGGGGGTCAGCCCCAGCATTTT. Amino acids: CASKGAGGQPQHF.